A selection of T cell receptor beta chains follows, all from one sample in a study of blood T cell repertoires in COVID-19. Data came from immunoSEQ multiplex PCR; TCRdb stores just in-frame clones and leaves some out. The sample lists 60,000 to 85,000 clones, 90% occurring once. Source material: peripheral blood. These receptors were collected from a middle-aged man with acute or convalescent COVID-19. CDR3s include the opening cysteine and the closing phenylalanine or tryptophan. The D gene is left open where the match is weak. The size entry is marked missing in some rows and otherwise reads once, few, many or a size class.

D,V,size,J,DNA,CDR3
TRBD1,TRBV7-2,NA,TRBJ2-3,TGTGCCAGCAGCTTACCCAGGGGGCGGTTGACAGATACGCAGTATTTT,CASSLPRGRLTDTQYF
NA,TRBV27,NA,TRBJ1-3,TGTGCCAGCAGTTTATCCGGGACTGGAAACACCATATATTTT,CASSLSGTGNTIYF
TRBD2,TRBV7-2,NA,TRBJ2-3,TGTGCCAGCAGCTTATCAACGTCTAGCGGGACACAGTATTTT,CASSLSTSSGTQYF
TRBD1,TRBV2,NA,TRBJ1-1,TGTGCCAGCGGGGGACAGGCCTTCACTGAAGCTTTCTTT,CASGGQAFTEAFF
TRBD1,TRBV7-2,NA,TRBJ1-2,TGTGCCAGCAGCTTCAGATTCACAGGGGGTGGCTACACCTTC,CASSFRFTGGGYTF
TRBD1,TRBV4-1,once,TRBJ1-4,TGCGCCAGCAGCCATTCCATGACAGGGCTAAATGAAAAACTGTTTTTT,CASSHSMTGLNEKLFF
TRBD2,TRBV27,NA,TRBJ2-7,TGTGCCAGCAGTTTATATAGCGGGAGCCCTTACGAGCAGTACTTC,CASSLYSGSPYEQYF
NA,TRBV28,NA,TRBJ2-6,TGTGCCAGCAGTTTAATGGCGACAGCGAGCTCTGGGGCCAACGTCCTGACTTTC,CASSLMATASSGANVLTF
NA,TRBV3-1/TRBV3-2,few,TRBJ1-5,TGTGCCAGCAGCCACGGTGCAAATCAGCCCCAGCATTTT,CASSHGANQPQHF
TRBD2,TRBV5-1,NA,TRBJ2-7,TGCGCCAGCAGCTTGCAGCCTAGCGGGACATACTCCTACGAGCAGTACTTC,CASSLQPSGTYSYEQYF
NA,TRBV27,NA,TRBJ2-3,TGTGCCAGCCTACCCCCTGCAGATACGCAGTATTTT,CASLPPADTQYF
TRBD2,TRBV30,NA,TRBJ2-1,TGTGCCTGGAGCGGGTTAGCGGGGTTCAATGAGCAGTTCTTC,CAWSGLAGFNEQFF
TRBD1,TRBV18,NA,TRBJ1-1,TGTGCCAGCTCACCCCCGGGACAGGGGGTTTACACTGAAGCTTTCTTT,CASSPPGQGVYTEAFF
NA,TRBV6-6,NA,TRBJ1-3,TGTGCCAGCAGTCACCACTTGGAGGGGGGGGCGGGAAACACCATATATTTT,CASSHHLEGGAGNTIYF
NA,TRBV7-8,NA,TRBJ1-3,TGTGCCAGCAGCTTAGGTGCGGCCTTCTCTGGAAACACCATATATTTT,CASSLGAAFSGNTIYF
TRBD1,TRBV9,NA,TRBJ1-6,TGTGCCAGCAGCGTAGCTGGACAGGGGAATTCACCCCTCCACTTT,CASSVAGQGNSPLHF
TRBD2,TRBV6-6,NA,TRBJ2-1,TGTGCCAGCAGACGACTAGCGGCCACCCACAATGAGCAGTTCTTC,CASRRLAATHNEQFF
NA,TRBV5-5,NA,TRBJ1-1,TGTGCCAGCAGCTTGGTGGCGGGGTCGTTGAACACTGAAGCTTTCTTT,CASSLVAGSLNTEAFF
NA,TRBV9,once,TRBJ2-3,TGTGCCAGCAGCGCCCATAGCGGAAGCACAGATACGCAGTATTTT,CASSAHSGSTDTQYF
NA,TRBV5-8,NA,TRBJ1-3,TGTGCCAGCAGCTCAGAGGGGACTCTGGGAAACACCATATATTTT,CASSSEGTLGNTIYF
NA,TRBV7-2,NA,TRBJ2-5,TGTGCCAGCAGCTTAGTTTTAAGGGGGCAAGAGACCCAGTACTTC,CASSLVLRGQETQYF
NA,TRBV29-1,NA,TRBJ2-1,TGCAGCGCCAAACGTGCAGATGAGCAGTTCTTC,CSAKRADEQFF
TRBD1,TRBV10-3,NA,TRBJ1-6,TGTGCCATCAGACCCGGACAGGGAGGCACCTATAATTCACCCCTCCACTTT,CAIRPGQGGTYNSPLHF
NA,TRBV10-3,few,TRBJ1-1,TGTGCCATCACCCGACGGGGAGTGGGTGCCACTGAAGCTTTCTTT,CAITRRGVGATEAFF
NA,TRBV4-2,NA,TRBJ1-2,TGTGCCAGCAGCCAGGAGGACGGCGATGGCTACACCTTC,CASSQEDGDGYTF
NA,TRBV18,NA,TRBJ1-1,TGTGCCAGCTCACCAACGGTGGATTCGGGGTTGAACACTGAAGCTTTCTTT,CASSPTVDSGLNTEAFF
NA,TRBV10-1,NA,TRBJ2-7,TGCGCCACCACAGACCAGAGCTCCTACGAGCAGTACTTC,CATTDQSSYEQYF
NA,TRBV21-1,NA,TRBJ1-5,TGTGCCAGCAGCAGGTTACCTAGACGTGGATTTAGCAATCAGCCCCAGCATTTT,CASSRLPRRGFSNQPQHF
TRBD2,TRBV7-9,NA,TRBJ2-5,TGTGCCAGCAGCTTAGTTATTTTCGGACTAGCGGGAGGAGGGGAGACCCAGTACTTC,CASSLVIFGLAGGGETQYF
NA,TRBV7-9,NA,TRBJ1-1,TGTGCCAGCAGCTTGCGGGACTTTATGAACACTGAAGCTTTCTTT,CASSLRDFMNTEAFF
NA,TRBV4-1,NA,TRBJ2-5,TGCGCCAGCAGCCAAGGCTACAGCGGGCCAGAGACCCAGTACTTC,CASSQGYSGPETQYF
NA,TRBV6-5,NA,TRBJ1-2,TGTGCCAGCAGTCCCCGCTGGGGCTCTGGAGGCTACACCTTC,CASSPRWGSGGYTF
TRBD1,TRBV27,NA,TRBJ1-1,TGTGCCAGCAGTGACCGACAGGGGCTCACTGAAGCTTTCTTT,CASSDRQGLTEAFF
NA,TRBV7-8,NA,TRBJ2-3,TGTGCCAGCAGCTCAAGCGTAGATACGCAGTATTTT,CASSSSVDTQYF
NA,TRBV21-1,NA,TRBJ2-3,TGTGCCAGCAGCAAGATAACAGGGAGCACAGATACGCAGTATTTT,CASSKITGSTDTQYF
NA,TRBV4-1,NA,TRBJ2-2,TGCGCCAGCAGAGGCAGGGTAGAGAACACCGGGGAGCTGTTTTTT,CASRGRVENTGELFF
TRBD1,TRBV7-7,NA,TRBJ2-5,TGTGCCAGCAGCAGAGGGACAGCCCAAGAGACCCAGTACTTC,CASSRGTAQETQYF
TRBD1,TRBV29-1,few,TRBJ1-1,TGCAGCGTTGAGGTTGTATTAGGGGGCCAGACTGAAGCTTTCTTT,CSVEVVLGGQTEAFF
NA,TRBV27,NA,TRBJ2-5,TGTGCCAGCAGTCGATTAGCGGAGCTCGGGGAGACCCAGTACTTC,CASSRLAELGETQYF
NA,TRBV7-9,NA,TRBJ1-5,TGTGCCAGCAGCCCGGGGGACCGAACATATAGCAATCAGCCCCAGCATTTT,CASSPGDRTYSNQPQHF
TRBD1,TRBV6-6,NA,TRBJ1-4,TGTGCCAGCAAGGGACAGGCCCATGAAAAACTGTTTTTT,CASKGQAHEKLFF
NA,TRBV7-2,NA,TRBJ2-1,TGTGCCAGCAGCTTAGGGGGAGGCAATGAGCAGTTCTTC,CASSLGGGNEQFF
TRBD1,TRBV4-3,NA,TRBJ1-4,TGCGCCAGCAGCCAAAGCGGGACAGGGAATGAAAAACTGTTTTTT,CASSQSGTGNEKLFF
TRBD2,TRBV5-6,once,TRBJ2-2,TGTGCCAGCAGCTTTTCGGGGGGGCCTGCCATTGGGGAGCTGTTTTTT,CASSFSGGPAIGELFF
NA,TRBV9,NA,TRBJ2-2,TGTGCCAGCAGCGTAATGTTCGGCAACAGAGACACCGGGGAGCTGTTTTTT,CASSVMFGNRDTGELFF
NA,TRBV4-3,once,TRBJ2-1,TGCGCCAGCAGCCAAGGAGGCGGGCACGGTGAGCAGTTCTTC,CASSQGGGHGEQFF
TRBD1,TRBV12-3/TRBV12-4,NA,TRBJ1-5,TGTGCCAGCAGACAGACAGGGTTGGAGCCCCAGCATTTT,CASRQTGLEPQHF
TRBD2,TRBV11-2,NA,TRBJ2-1,TGTGCCAGCAGCACCTTAACCCAGTCTAGCGGGCTCAATGAGCAGTTCTTC,CASSTLTQSSGLNEQFF
NA,TRBV3-1/TRBV3-2,NA,TRBJ1-5,TGTGCCAGCAGCCCCCCTTGCAGGGGTGCTAATCAGCCCCAGCATTTT,CASSPPCRGANQPQHF
NA,TRBV12-3/TRBV12-4,NA,TRBJ1-3,TGTGCCAGCACCAGTTCTGGAAACACCATATATTTT,CASTSSGNTIYF
NA,TRBV11-3,NA,TRBJ2-2,TGTGCCAGCAGCCTGGGACAGAACACCGGGGAGCTGTTTTTT,CASSLGQNTGELFF